This T cell receptor beta chain came from a study of cytomegalovirus exposure and HLA in healthy donors. Study-wide results and limits: The CMV antigen specificity of a few CMV-associated chains was confirmed through in vitro analysis. Subsequent analysis of the 100 to 150 validation repertoires found a tendency for first-cohort TCR clusters to co-occur.

Donors came from a validation cohort of fewer than 150 subjects, distinct from the first 666-subject cohort. CDR3 length equals 12 residues. V gave up 5 bases and J gave up 7 bases, with 9 bases separating them. Germline CDR1 SGHAT, CDR2 FQNNGV. On this clone itself: Its antigen is unknown.

Data came from immunoSEQ multiplex PCR; TCRdb stores just in-frame clones and leaves some out. The sample shows approximately 150,000 clones, around 87% of them seen only once. Specimen: PBMCs. This chain connects TRBV11-2 to TRBJ2-1; D might be TRBD1 (5 bases). The receptor was isolated from a man younger than 35 in good health and CMV-seropositive. The CDR3 DNA reads TGTGCCAGCAGCACTTCAGGGAATGAGCAGTTCTTC. Amino acid sequence: CASSTSGNEQFF.